A selection of T cell receptor beta chains follows, all from one sample in a study of Ad26.COV2.S vaccination and SARS-CoV-2 variants. Here immunoSEQ multiplex PCR was the method, and the copy in TCRdb shows in-frame clones only, minus some. The data show about 350,000 clones, more than 85% seen once. Sequences were derived from peripheral blood, sampled in a trial of Ad26.COV2.S vaccine versus placebo. Receptors were obtained from a person aged 18-65 years who received the Ad26.COV2.S COVID-19 vaccine or a placebo. The CDR3 runs from the conserved cysteine through the conserved F or W. D genes are given only for firm matches. Size values are once, few and many counts, or a class for expanded clones, and some rows have none.

>TRBV5-1|TRBD2|NA|TRBJ2-3
CASSSGLAGTDTQYF
TGCGCCAGCAGCTCGGGACTAGCGGGCACAGATACGCAGTATTTT
>TRBV6-6|TRBD1|NA|TRBJ1-1
CASSHTGENTEAFF
TGTGCCAGCAGCCACACAGGGGAGAACACTGAAGCTTTCTTT
>TRBV7-6|TRBD1|few|TRBJ2-4
CASSLEAGGLNIQYF
TGTGCCAGCAGCTTAGAGGCAGGGGGCTTGAACATTCAGTACTTC
>TRBV15|NA|once|TRBJ2-1
CATSRDLSSINEQFF
TGTGCCACCAGCAGAGATCTTTCTAGCATAAATGAGCAGTTCTTC
>TRBV5-5|TRBD2|NA|TRBJ2-1
CASSQRLARFDEQFF
TGTGCCAGCAGTCAACGACTAGCCAGATTCGATGAGCAGTTCTTC
>TRBV19|NA|NA|TRBJ2-5
CASSEAQTQYF
TGTGCCAGTAGTGAGGCCCAGACCCAGTACTTC
>TRBV7-6|NA|NA|TRBJ2-3
CASSILGGTDTQYF
TGTGCCAGCAGCATCTTAGGGGGCACAGATACGCAGTATTTT
>TRBV5-1|TRBD1|NA|TRBJ1-5
CASSLTGGNQPQHF
TGCGCCAGCAGCTTGACAGGGGGCAATCAGCCCCAGCATTTT
>TRBV5-8|TRBD1|NA|TRBJ2-7
CASSWGTGVSEQYF
TGTGCCAGCAGCTGGGGGACAGGTGTAAGCGAGCAGTACTTC
>TRBV6-2/TRBV6-3|TRBD1|few|TRBJ1-1
CASSPGQGRSTEAFF
TGTGCCAGCAGTCCGGGACAGGGAAGGAGCACTGAAGCTTTCTTT
>TRBV7-2|NA|NA|TRBJ2-2
CASSSQWNTGELFF
TGTGCCAGCAGCTCTCAGTGGAACACCGGGGAGCTGTTTTTT
>TRBV19|NA|NA|TRBJ1-5
CASSIDWTMDNQPQHF
TGTGCCAGTAGTATAGACTGGACAATGGACAATCAGCCCCAGCATTTT
>TRBV16|NA|NA|TRBJ1-3
CASSQAVGNTIYF
TGTGCCAGCAGCCAAGCCGTTGGAAACACCATATATTTT
>TRBV28|TRBD1|NA|TRBJ2-3
CASSQDRSHPTDTQYF
TGTGCCAGCAGTCAGGACAGGTCCCACCCCACAGATACGCAGTATTTT
>TRBV11-2|TRBD1|NA|TRBJ2-7
CASSLTDRVSYEQYF
TGTGCCAGCAGCTTAACGGACAGGGTGTCCTACGAGCAGTACTTC
>TRBV3-1/TRBV3-2|NA|NA|TRBJ2-7
CASSQGVGDYEQYF
TGTGCCAGCAGCCAAGGGGTCGGGGACTACGAGCAGTACTTC
>TRBV6-2/TRBV6-3|TRBD1|NA|TRBJ1-2
CASSNTGVHGYTF
TGTGCCAGCAGCAACACAGGGGTGCATGGCTACACCTTC
>TRBV5-6|TRBD2|NA|TRBJ2-3
CASRTGGVTSTDTQYF
TGTGCCAGCAGAACTGGGGGGGTCACCAGCACAGATACGCAGTATTTT
>TRBV29-1|TRBD1|NA|TRBJ1-5
CSGRQGPNQPQHF
TGCAGCGGACGACAGGGCCCCAATCAGCCCCAGCATTTT
>TRBV10-3|NA|NA|TRBJ1-6
CAIRDRWESPLHF
TGTGCCATCAGGGACCGCTGGGAATCACCCCTCCACTTT
>TRBV28|NA|NA|TRBJ2-3
CASSLKGRQGTDTQYF
TGTGCCAGCAGTTTAAAGGGGCGGCAGGGCACAGATACGCAGTATTTT
>TRBV12-3/TRBV12-4|TRBD2|NA|TRBJ2-7
CASSFGAGGEQYF
TGTGCCAGCAGTTTCGGGGCGGGGGGGGAGCAGTACTTC
>TRBV7-8|TRBD2|once|TRBJ2-7
CASSSSGTSGSMEQYF
TGTGCCAGCAGCTCTTCCGGGACTAGCGGGAGTATGGAGCAGTACTTC
>TRBV5-4|TRBD1|few|TRBJ2-5
CASSRDSQETQYF
TGTGCCAGCAGCCGGGACAGCCAAGAGACCCAGTACTTC
>TRBV3-1/TRBV3-2|NA|few|TRBJ1-1
CASSQGGTVGFF
TGTGCCAGCAGCCAAGGTGGAACTGTCGGTTTCTTT
>TRBV5-1|NA|NA|TRBJ2-5
CASSALPWETQYF
TGCGCCAGCAGCGCACTGCCTTGGGAGACCCAGTACTTC
>TRBV6-2/TRBV6-3|TRBD1|NA|TRBJ1-1
CASSTGTGNTEAFF
TGTGCCAGCAGCACCGGGACAGGGAACACTGAAGCTTTCTTT
>TRBV6-2/TRBV6-3|TRBD1|NA|TRBJ2-5
CASSPTGDQETQYF
TGTGCCAGCAGTCCCACAGGGGACCAAGAGACCCAGTACTTC
>TRBV5-1|NA|NA|TRBJ2-2
CASSGGLRELFF
TGCGCCAGCAGCGGTGGGCTCCGGGAGCTGTTTTTT
>TRBV29-1|NA|NA|TRBJ1-1
CSVGTNLHTEAFF
TGCAGCGTTGGAACAAATCTACACACTGAAGCTTTCTTT
>TRBV2|NA|few|TRBJ2-7
CASSEEGPYRVTPYEQYF
TGTGCCAGCAGTGAAGAGGGCCCATACAGGGTAACTCCCTACGAGCAGTACTTC
>TRBV7-9|NA|NA|TRBJ1-4
CASSPELTVAGGKLFF
TGTGCCAGCAGCCCAGAATTGACAGTCGCGGGTGGGAAACTGTTTTTT
>TRBV9|NA|NA|TRBJ2-2
CASSPVGGLGELFF
TGTGCCAGCAGCCCCGTGGGGGGCCTCGGGGAGCTGTTTTTT
>TRBV7-2|TRBD2|NA|TRBJ2-1
CASSRTSGSYNEQFF
TGTGCCAGCAGTCGGACTAGCGGTTCCTACAATGAGCAGTTCTTC
>TRBV7-8|NA|NA|TRBJ1-2
CASSLGLEEIIGYTF
TGTGCCAGCAGCTTAGGTCTGGAGGAAATAATTGGCTACACCTTC
>TRBV6-6|TRBD2|once|TRBJ2-1
CASSPTPPTSGRREQFF
TGTGCCAGCAGTCCGACCCCCCCGACTAGCGGGAGACGCGAGCAGTTCTTC
>TRBV4-1|TRBD1|NA|TRBJ1-2
CASSQGTGGEGYGYTF
TGCGCCAGCAGCCAAGGGACAGGAGGGGAGGGATATGGCTACACCTTC
>TRBV3-1/TRBV3-2|NA|NA|TRBJ2-1
CASSQVGVQGYKYNEQFF
TGTGCCAGCAGCCAAGTGGGGGTCCAAGGATACAAGTACAATGAGCAGTTCTTC
>TRBV28|TRBD1|NA|TRBJ2-5
CASRPQGEETQYF
TGTGCCAGCAGACCCCAGGGGGAAGAGACCCAGTACTTC
>TRBV30|TRBD1|NA|TRBJ1-1
CAWDRTGEFGAFF
TGTGCCTGGGATCGGACAGGGGAGTTCGGGGCTTTCTTT
>TRBV19|NA|NA|TRBJ1-5
CASRIGPGLNQPQHF
TGTGCCAGTCGGATTGGGCCGGGTCTCAATCAGCCCCAGCATTTT
>TRBV7-8|TRBD2|NA|TRBJ2-5
CASSLQLAGVAETQYF
TGTGCCAGCAGCTTACAGCTAGCGGGAGTCGCGGAGACCCAGTACTTC
>TRBV29-1|NA|NA|TRBJ1-2
CSVATTNYGYTF
TGCAGCGTTGCTACAACGAACTATGGCTACACCTTC
>TRBV11-2|NA|NA|TRBJ2-7
CASSLDGISYEQYF
TGTGCCAGCAGCCTTGACGGGATCTCCTACGAGCAGTACTTC
>TRBV5-6|NA|once|TRBJ1-1
CASSLGFGGNTEAFF
TGTGCCAGCAGCTTGGGTTTCGGGGGAAACACTGAAGCTTTCTTT